This T cell receptor beta chain was profiled in a study of identical twins. TCRdb fed the 5' RACE reads into MiXCR, producing one record per CDR3 protein. Of about 720,000 distinct CDR3 sequences in the sample, around a sixth were seen once. This clonotype was picked up a small number of times. No antigen is known for it. V lost 4 bases, J lost 2 bases, and 15 bases lay in between. Looked up from germline, CDR1 is DFQATT and CDR2 is SNEGSKA (reference sequence). CDR3 length equals 14 residues. Study-wide results and limits: Findings came from cross-sectional statistics, without long-term follow-up of donors. Carriage of fewer insertions was seen in abundant cord blood beta clonotypes, whereas memory repertoires showed none.

In addition, the sample was reused for a study of T cells expressing NK-cell markers. In that study: Sorting was limited to alpha-beta TCR-expressing T cells with an anti-gamma-delta TCR antibody in several experiments. The CD3+CD56-NKG2C+ fraction of a few donors was likewise dominated by these clonotypes.

This chain joins TRBV20-1 and TRBJ2-7; perhaps TRBD2 as D (8 bases). The sample consisted of PBMCs. The sequence was obtained from a woman aged 18-35 years in good health. The CDR3 spells CSATQGGLAYEQYF. In DNA, the CDR3 is TGCAGTGCTACTCAGGGGGGACTAGCCTACGAGCAGTACTTC.